The 18 T cell receptor beta chains reported below all come from one sample, sequenced in a study of T cell changes during pregnancy in multiple sclerosis. Measured with immunoSEQ multiplex PCR; TCRdb has only the in-frame clones, and not every one. The sample contains tens of thousands of clones, around 90% of which appear only once. This specimen was peripheral blood, taken in the third trimester of pregnancy. The receptors were sampled from a female donor in good health, enrolled as a control in a pregnancy study.

V is TRBV18 and J is TRBJ1-2; D might be TRBD1 (5 bases). Germline CDR1 KGHSH, CDR2 LQKENI. V was trimmed by 3 bases and J by 6 bases, leaving 17 bases between them. The CDR3 consists of 15 residues. Here the CDR3 DNA reads TGTGCCAGCTCACCTCAAACAGGATTGCGGAATGGCTACACCTTC. It translates to CASSPQTGLRNGYTF.

The rearrangement joins TRBV11-3 to TRBJ2-3; 14 bases match TRBD2. CDR3 size: 16 residues. Per germline, CDR1 SGHNT and CDR2 YENEEA. V lost 1 base, J lost 3 bases, and 0 bases stayed unmatched. The CDR3 here is CASSLGTSGRTDTQYF. The DNA of the CDR3 is TGTGCCAGCAGCTTAGGGACTAGCGGGAGGACAGATACGCAGTATTTT.

The chain recombines TRBV18 with TRBJ2-7, with D possibly TRBD2 on 6 matching bases. Trimming stripped 6 bases from V and 4 bases from J, with 13 bases between. Germline V gene lookup returns CDR1 KGHSH and CDR2 LQKENI. This CDR3 is built from 13 residues. DNA of the CDR3: TGTGCCAGCTCCCCTGTGGAGGGTTACGAGCAGTACTTC. It translates to CASSPVEGYEQYF.

This clone came up once. This chain links TRBV9 with TRBJ1-1, with no clear D. V was clipped by 2 bases and J by 7 bases, with 15 bases between them. There are 14 residues in the CDR3. Germline V gives CDR1 SGDLS, CDR2 YYNGEE. The CDR3 reads CASSVLGELVEAFF. The CDR3, as DNA: TGTGCCAGCAGCGTCCTCGGGGAACTCGTTGAAGCTTTCTTT.

On this clone itself: This sample also contains other DNA sequences that code for the same CDR3. The chain uses TRBV5-1 and TRBJ1-1; TRBD1 agrees at 7 bases. From germline, CDR1 is SGHRS and CDR2 YFSETQ. V gave up 0 bases and J gave up 4 bases; unmatched junction bases: 3. The CDR3 is made up of 14 amino acids. CDR3 loop: CASSLASGGTEAFF. The CDR3 DNA reads TGCGCCAGCAGCTTGGCCTCAGGGGGCACTGAAGCTTTCTTT.

V and J are TRBV4-3 and TRBJ2-7; 9 nucleotides agree with TRBD2. V was clipped by 0 bases and J by 7 bases; unmatched bases: 10. The germline V gene has CDR1 LGHNA and CDR2 YSLEER. CDR3 length equals 16 residues. The CDR3 loop reads CASSQDRREGLGEQYF. CDR3 coding DNA: TGCGCCAGCAGCCAAGATAGGCGGGAGGGCCTGGGGGAGCAGTACTTC.

The CDR3 nucleotides are TGTGCCAGCTCACTACAGGGAGCCTACAATGAGCAGTTCTTC. Its protein product is CASSLQGAYNEQFF. The V gene is TRBV18, the J gene TRBJ2-1; D may be TRBD1 (6 bases). The CDR3 is 14 residues long. Trimming left V 4 bases short and J 2 bases short, with 9 bases between. CDR1 and CDR2 (germline): KGHSH, LQKENI.

This sequence joins TRBV19 and TRBJ1-2; D is perhaps TRBD1 (6 bases). The CDR3 sequence is 17 residues long. In germline, CDR1 is LNHDA, CDR2 SQIVND (reference sequence). The ends were cut back, 7 bases at V and 2 bases at J, with 23 bases in the middle. CDR3: CASTDPTPRTGNYGYTF. CDR3 nucleotides: TGTGCCAGTACCGATCCCACCCCCCGAACAGGGAACTATGGCTACACCTTC.

The rearrangement joins TRBV19 to TRBJ2-1; D is undetermined. Germline V CDR1 and CDR2: LNHDA, SQIVND (reference sequence). The V end lost 3 bases, the J end lost 8 bases, and 11 bases lay between the germline ends. CDR3 length: 13 amino acids. In nucleotides, the CDR3 is TGTGCCAGTAGTATGGCTGGGCTCGATGAGCAGTTCTTC. Translating it yields CASSMAGLDEQFF.

The chain couples TRBV27 to TRBJ1-2; TRBD1 matches 7 bases. Germline values: CDR1 MNHEY, CDR2 SMNVEV (reference sequence). The CDR3 consists of 13 residues. Losses at the gene ends were 6 bases for V and 3 bases for J; bases not matched to a gene: 4. Written as DNA, the CDR3 is TGTGCCAGCAGGGAGGGGGCTTACTATGGCTACACCTTC. This gives the protein CASREGAYYGYTF.

V and J are TRBV7-6 and TRBJ2-4, with TRBD1 matching 10 bases. This CDR3 is built from 17 residues. Germline CDR1 reads SGHVS; CDR2 reads FNYEAQ. The V gene end was trimmed by 5 bases and the J gene end by 0 bases; junction bases not matched to a gene: 7. In DNA, the CDR3 is TGTGCCAGCAGCGGCGGACAGGGGGTTCTAGCCAAAAACATTCAGTACTTC. Its translation: CASSGGQGVLAKNIQYF.

The chain has TRBV6-5 and TRBJ2-5; TRBD1 might be the D (6 bases). Trimming took off 2 bases at V and 2 bases at J, with 9 bases between the two ends. Per germline, CDR1 MNHEY and CDR2 SVGAGI. The CDR3 runs to 14 residues. Here the CDR3 reads CASSYQGQQETQYF. CDR3 DNA sequence: TGTGCCAGCAGTTACCAGGGGCAACAAGAGACCCAGTACTTC.

V and J are TRBV9 and TRBJ1-6; D not resolved. V dropped 4 bases and J dropped 3 bases, with 11 bases sitting between them. This CDR3 comprises 15 residues. Germline CDR1 and CDR2: SGDLS and YYNGEE. This chain's CDR3 is CASSPGWGYNSPLHF. The CDR3 DNA reads as TGTGCCAGCAGCCCGGGATGGGGCTATAATTCACCCCTCCACTTT.

V and J are TRBV7-8 and TRBJ2-2; TRBD2 aligns across 7 bases. The germline V gene encodes CDR1 SGHVS and CDR2 FQNEAQ. CDR3 length: 18 amino acids. The V segment lost 4 bases and the J segment 6 bases; nucleotides outside the gene matches: 17. The CDR3 protein is CASSYRTPGGVGSGELFF. The CDR3 region has the DNA TGTGCCAGCAGCTATAGGACCCCGGGGGGAGTTGGGTCCGGGGAGCTGTTTTTT.

J is TRBJ2-3 and V is TRBV5-6, with 7 bases fitting TRBD2. V lost 2 bases to trimming and J lost 2 bases; unmatched junction nucleotides: 8. Germline V CDR1 and CDR2: SGHDT, YYEEEE. This CDR3 is 16 amino acids long. The CDR3 DNA reads TGTGCCAGCAGCTTTCCCGGGGGGTATGACACAGATACGCAGTATTTT. As protein: CASSFPGGYDTDTQYF.

The V gene is TRBV28, the J gene TRBJ2-3; 9 nucleotides match TRBD1. The CDR3 sequence is 15 residues long. Looked up from germline, CDR1 is MDHEN and CDR2 is SYDVKM. V shed 4 bases, J shed 4 bases, and the junction held 6 bases outside the gene matches. The CDR3 loop is CASSSGQGRADTQYF. The CDR3 DNA is TGTGCCAGCAGTTCCGGACAGGGGAGGGCAGATACGCAGTATTTT.

The chain couples TRBV7-9 to TRBJ2-6; D not resolved. Germline CDR1 reads SEHNR; CDR2 reads FQNEAQ (reference sequence). Trimming cost V 10 bases and J 0 bases, with 10 bases left between them. This CDR3 region has 14 residues. For the CDR3, the DNA is TGTGCCACCCTTTTCCTCTCTGGGGCCAACGTCCTGACTTTC. Residues: CATLFLSGANVLTF.

The chain couples TRBV7-8 to TRBJ2-3; D gene unclear. The CDR3 runs 16 residues. The V end was cut by 2 bases, the J end by 2 bases, with 14 bases between. The germline V gene has CDR1 SGHVS and CDR2 FQNEAQ. In nucleotides, the CDR3 is TGTGCCAGCAGCTTAACGTCAGGATCCCTCACAGATACGCAGTATTTT. As protein: CASSLTSGSLTDTQYF. The whole variable domain, filled in from reference TRBV7-8 and TRBJ2-3, reads GAGVSQSPRYKVAKRGQDVALRCDPISGHVSLFWYQQALGQGPEFLTYFQNEAQLDKSGLPSDRFFAERPEGSVSTLKIQRTQQEDSAVYLCASSLTSGSLTDTQYFGPGTRLTVL.